This record concerns one T cell receptor (beta chain) sequence. Its antigen is not known. The data were obtained in a study of CXCR3-negative and CXCR3-positive naive CD8 T cells. Background on the study: The total count of TRB reads reached 120 million to 150 million, and each library contributed about 1.5 +/- 0.3 million.

The libraries of TRB cDNA were constructed through 5' RACE using UMI labels. TCRdb re-analyzed the 5' RACE reads; it lists each CDR3 protein once, without DNA. Recorded for this sample: tens of thousands of distinct CDR3 sequences. Regarding the study as a whole: Most assays were run on fresh PBMCs (CXCR3 expression partially decreased after cryopreservation). Naive subsets showed comparable surface CD5, and TCR interaction strength was also inferred from TRB CDR3 physicochemistry.

The source of this sequence is a human donor in good health. Some clones in this sample may be carry-over from other donors' samples. The sequencing input was memory CD8+ T cells from blood.

Here the CDR3 reads CASRKPLGFRGQKNTEAFF. V usage is TRBV28 and J usage is TRBJ1-1; no DNA is available, so the TRBD1 call from TCRdb remains unchecked. The V gene's germline CDR1 is MDHEN and CDR2 SYDVKM. CDR3 length: 19 residues.